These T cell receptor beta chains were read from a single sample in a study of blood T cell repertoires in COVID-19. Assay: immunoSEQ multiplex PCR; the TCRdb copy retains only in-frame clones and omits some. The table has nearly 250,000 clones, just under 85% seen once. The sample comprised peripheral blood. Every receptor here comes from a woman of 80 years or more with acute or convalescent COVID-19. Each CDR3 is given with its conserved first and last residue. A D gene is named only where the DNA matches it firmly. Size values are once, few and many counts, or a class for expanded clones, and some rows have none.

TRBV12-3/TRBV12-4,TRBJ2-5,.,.,CASRLGAGETQYF,TGTGCCAGCAGGCTGGGGGCCGGAGAGACCCAGTACTTC
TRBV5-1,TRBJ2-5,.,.,CASSLQGLETQYF,TGCGCCAGCAGCTTACAGGGTTTGGAGACCCAGTACTTC
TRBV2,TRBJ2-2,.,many,CASSDAAANTGELFF,TGTGCCAGCAGTGATGCAGCGGCGAACACCGGGGAGCTGTTTTTT
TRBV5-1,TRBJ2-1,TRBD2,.,CASSELADSYNEQFF,TGCGCCAGCAGCGAACTAGCGGACTCCTACAATGAGCAGTTCTTC
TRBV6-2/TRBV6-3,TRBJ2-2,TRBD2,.,CASSYLGLAGGPGELFF,TGTGCCAGCAGTTACCTAGGACTAGCGGGAGGGCCCGGGGAGCTGTTTTTT
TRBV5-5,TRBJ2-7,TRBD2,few,CASNRRRTSETFMREQYF,TGTGCCAGCAACCGGCGAAGGACTAGCGAGACTTTTATGCGTGAGCAGTACTTC
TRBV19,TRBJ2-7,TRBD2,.,CASSILLAGGYEQYF,TGTGCCAGTAGTATTCTGCTAGCGGGAGGTTACGAGCAGTACTTC
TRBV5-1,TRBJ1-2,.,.,CASSSGISYGYTF,TGCGCCAGCAGCTCGGGGATCTCCTATGGCTACACCTTC
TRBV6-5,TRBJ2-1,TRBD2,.,CASNLAGAANEQFF,TGTGCCAGCAATCTAGCGGGGGCTGCCAATGAGCAGTTCTTC
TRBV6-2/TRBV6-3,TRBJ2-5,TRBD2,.,CASSLGLAGPGETQYF,TGTGCCAGCAGCCTTGGACTAGCGGGGCCAGGAGAGACCCAGTACTTC
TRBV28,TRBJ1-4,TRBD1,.,CASSPPGQGSEKLFF,TGTGCCAGCAGTCCCCCGGGACAGGGGTCTGAAAAACTGTTTTTT
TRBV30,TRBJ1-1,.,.,CAWTSDTEAFF,TGTGCCTGGACGTCCGACACTGAAGCTTTCTTT
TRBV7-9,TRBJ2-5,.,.,CASSLQGRAEETQYF,TGTGCCAGCAGCTTACAGGGGAGGGCAGAAGAGACCCAGTACTTC
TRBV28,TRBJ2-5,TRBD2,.,CASSSYSGRAGSGETQYF,TGTGCCAGCAGTTCTTATAGCGGGAGGGCCGGTTCAGGAGAGACCCAGTACTTC
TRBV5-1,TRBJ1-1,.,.,CASSLTGLDTEAFF,TGCGCCAGCAGCTTGACAGGGTTGGATACTGAAGCTTTCTTT
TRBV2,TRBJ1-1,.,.,CASRRTAMNTEAFF,TGTGCCAGCAGGCGGACAGCCATGAACACTGAAGCTTTCTTT
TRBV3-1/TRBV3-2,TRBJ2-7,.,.,CASSQEGGGYEQYF,TGTGCCAGCAGCCAAGAAGGGGGAGGGTACGAGCAGTACTTC
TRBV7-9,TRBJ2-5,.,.,CASRDSAHLETQYF,TGTGCCAGCAGAGACTCGGCCCACCTAGAGACCCAGTACTTC
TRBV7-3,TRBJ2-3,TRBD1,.,CASSSYGTGGLTQYF,TGTGCCAGCAGCTCCTACGGGACAGGGGGCCTTACGCAGTATTTT
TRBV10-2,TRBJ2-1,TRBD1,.,CASSDNYRGSNEQFF,TGCGCCAGCAGCGACAACTACAGGGGAAGCAATGAGCAGTTCTTC
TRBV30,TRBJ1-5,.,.,CAWTVDQGYSNQPQHF,TGTGCCTGGACCGTTGATCAGGGGTATAGCAATCAGCCCCAGCATTTT
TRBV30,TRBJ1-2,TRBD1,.,CAWSVRTGGRYGYTF,TGTGCCTGGAGTGTACGTACAGGGGGCCGGTATGGCTACACCTTC
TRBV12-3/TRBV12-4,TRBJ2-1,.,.,CASSLRQNNEQFF,TGTGCCAGCAGTTTGCGGCAGAACAATGAGCAGTTCTTC
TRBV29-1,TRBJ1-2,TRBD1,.,CSVGGQGGYGYTF,TGCAGCGTTGGGGGACAGGGAGGCTATGGCTACACCTTC
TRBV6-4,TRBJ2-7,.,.,CASSDGASRNYEQYF,TGTGCCAGCAGTGACGGGGCATCCCGCAACTACGAGCAGTACTTC
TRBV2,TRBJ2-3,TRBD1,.,CASRGQGVGTDTQYF,TGTGCCAGCAGAGGACAGGGTGTTGGCACAGATACGCAGTATTTT
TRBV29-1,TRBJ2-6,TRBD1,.,CSYRGEPGANVLTF,TGCAGCTACAGGGGCGAGCCTGGGGCCAACGTCCTGACTTTC
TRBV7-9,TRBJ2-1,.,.,CASSLPGSFYNEQFF,TGTGCCAGCAGCTTACCAGGTTCCTTTTACAATGAGCAGTTCTTC